The subject of this entry is one TCR beta chain. Antigen: not known. The final CDR3 position lacks the conserved phenylalanine or tryptophan, pointing to a likely read error. This CDR3 region has 16 residues. V shed 6 bases, J shed 6 bases, and the junction held 8 bases outside the gene matches. Per the germline V gene, CDR1 is SGHTA and CDR2 is FQGNSA. The sample originates from a study of radiation and T cells in renal cell carcinoma. Study results and caveats: From baseline, blood top tumor clonotypes peaked at 2 weeks post-radiation.

Time point noted: blood 4 weeks post-SBRT, at nephrectomy. Treatment here: 15 Gy SBRT to primary tumor, nephrectomy 4 weeks later. This renal cell carcinoma was of the clear cell type. Produced via immunoSEQ multiplex PCR; TCRdb's table is partial and in-frame only. The table has some 80,000 clones, around four fifths seen once; the top ten hold more than 2%. This material consisted of blood, taken from a patient whose treatment included radiotherapy and nephrectomy. The sequence derives from a woman aged 55-70 years with renal cell carcinoma. The chain links TRBV7-2 to TRBJ2-7, with 16 positions matching TRBD2. DNA of the CDR3: TGTGCCAGCAGACAAGTGGGACTAGCGGGAGGGCTCGAGCAGTACCTC. Translation: CASRQVGLAGGLEQYL.